This is a list of T cell receptor beta chains from one sample in a study of identical twins. TCRdb re-called the 5' RACE reads with MiXCR, one entry per CDR3 protein. The sample yields roughly 690,000 distinct CDR3 sequences, 5.5% to 7.5% seen once. The sequencing input was naive T cells sorted from blood. The receptors were sampled from a man younger than 30 in good health. CDR3s include the opening cysteine and the closing phenylalanine or tryptophan. D genes are given only for firm matches. Clone size appears in some rows only: once, few, many, or a class for an expanded clone.

D: .
J: TRBJ1-2
V: TRBV29-1
size: many
DNA: TGCAGCGTTGAAACCGTCCAAGTGGGGGACAAGGGCTACACCTTC
CDR3: CSVETVQVGDKGYTF

D: TRBD2
J: TRBJ2-6
V: TRBV29-1
size: few
DNA: TGCAGCGTCGGGACTAGGGCCAACGTCCTGACTTTC
CDR3: CSVGTRANVLTF

D: .
J: TRBJ1-2
V: TRBV2
size: many
DNA: TGTGCCAGCAGTGAATGGTTTACCCGCTATGGCTACACCTTC
CDR3: CASSEWFTRYGYTF

D: .
J: TRBJ2-1
V: TRBV24-1
size: many
DNA: TGTGCCACCAGTGACCGCGACAACCACAATGAGCAGTTCTTC
CDR3: CATSDRDNHNEQFF

D: .
J: TRBJ1-3
V: TRBV20-1
size: many
DNA: TGCAGTGCTAGAGTGGGGTCTGGAAACACCATATATTTT
CDR3: CSARVGSGNTIYF

D: .
J: TRBJ1-5
V: TRBV18
size: many
DNA: TGTGCCAGCTCATTAAAGGGGAAGGAGCCCCAGCATTTT
CDR3: CASSLKGKEPQHF

D: .
J: TRBJ2-7
V: TRBV28
size: many
DNA: TGTGCCAGCAGTCCCCTCAGCGAGCAGTACTTC
CDR3: CASSPLSEQYF

D: TRBD1
J: TRBJ2-1
V: TRBV4-1
size: many
DNA: TGCGCCAGCAGCCAAGATGCAGGGGGCGCCTACAATGAGCAGTTCTTC
CDR3: CASSQDAGGAYNEQFF

D: .
J: TRBJ1-3
V: TRBV5-1
size: many
DNA: TGCGCCAGCAGCTCGATAAGCTCTGGAAACACCATATATTTT
CDR3: CASSSISSGNTIYF

D: TRBD2
J: TRBJ2-1
V: TRBV10-3
size: many
DNA: TGTGCCATCATCGCCGGGACTAGCGGGAAGCAGTTCTTC
CDR3: CAIIAGTSGKQFF

D: TRBD1
J: TRBJ2-2
V: TRBV29-1
size: many
DNA: TGCAGCGTTGAAGACTCCTCCCACAGGGGGCGCGCCGGGGAGCTGTTTTTT
CDR3: CSVEDSSHRGRAGELFF

D: TRBD1
J: TRBJ1-3
V: TRBV20-1
size: many
DNA: TGCAGTGCTAGGGACAGGGTGGACACCATATATTTT
CDR3: CSARDRVDTIYF

D: TRBD1
J: TRBJ2-7
V: TRBV7-9
size: .
DNA: TGTGCCAGCAGCTTCGACAGGGTTTACTCCTACGAGCAGTACTTC
CDR3: CASSFDRVYSYEQYF

D: TRBD2
J: TRBJ2-3
V: TRBV3-1
size: .
DNA: TGTGCCAGCAGCCAAGAGGGGACCCGGTTGCGGGAGGGCCCGCCCGCAGATACGCAGTATTTT
CDR3: CASSQEGTRLREGPPADTQYF

D: .
J: TRBJ1-2
V: TRBV10-3
size: .
DNA: TGTGCCATCAGTGAGATCCGAGGGGCCTATGGCTACACCTTC
CDR3: CAISEIRGAYGYTF

D: .
J: TRBJ2-7
V: TRBV21-1
size: .
DNA: TGTGCCAGCAGCCTGGAAGCTAGCGGGATTTCCTTGATTTACGAGCAGTACTTC
CDR3: CASSLEASGISLIYEQYF

D: .
J: TRBJ2-6
V: TRBV20-1
size: few
DNA: TGCAGTGCTAGAGATAATTCCATCGGGGGCGCGGGTAGGGGGGCCAACGTCCTGACTTTC
CDR3: CSARDNSIGGAGRGANVLTF